The present TCR beta chain was sequenced within a study of T-cell reconstitution after alpha-beta-depleted transplantation in children. The CDR3 consists of 11 residues. Trimming left V 4 bases short and J 6 bases short, with 9 bases between. Germline V gene data show CDR1 as GTSNPN and CDR2 as SVGIG (reference sequence). This clonotype occurred a few times. This sample's TCRbeta library carried unique molecular identifier barcodes. TCRdb recomputed calls from the PCR reads with MiXCR, one row per CDR3 protein. The profile shows 150,000 to 200,000 distinct CDR3 sequences, around 6.8% of them singletons.

The chain is built from TRBV30 and TRBJ1-2; the D gene is possibly TRBD1 (6 bases). This TCR was recovered from a human donor who donated a stem cell graft to a child with Wiskott-Aldrich syndrome. The sample was PBMCs from the stem cell graft donor, taken from the stem cell graft. CDR3 in DNA: TGTGCCTGGACCAACAGGGATGGCTACACCTTC. Translated, it gives CAWTNRDGYTF.